A selection of T cell receptor beta chains follows, all from one sample in a study of beta chain features in type 1 diabetes. Data came from immunoSEQ multiplex PCR; TCRdb stores just in-frame clones and leaves some out. The top ten hold approximately 0.93% of the sample, which has fewer than 350,000 clones, around 7.8% seen once. Sequenced input: central memory CD4+ T cells from blood. Receptor source: a woman under 30 in good health. CDR3s include the opening cysteine and the closing phenylalanine or tryptophan. Each record gives: V gene, clone size, J gene, D gene, CDR3 DNA, CDR3 protein. The D gene is left open where the match is weak. Some rows mark clone size as missing; the rest say once, few, many or name a class of expanded clone.

TRBV7-2,few,TRBJ2-7,TRBD2,TGTGCCAGCAGACTAACCGGGACTAGCGGGACCTACGAGCAGTACTTC,CASRLTGTSGTYEQYF
TRBV4-2,NA,TRBJ2-1,NA,TGTGCCAGCAGCCCCCATAGCGGACTACAGAATGAGCAGTTCTTC,CASSPHSGLQNEQFF
TRBV18,few,TRBJ2-7,TRBD1,TGTGCCAGCTCTCCCGGGACAGGGCAGTACGAGCAGTACTTC,CASSPGTGQYEQYF
TRBV2,many,TRBJ1-2,NA,TGTGCCAGCGGGGATCTTAACTATGGCTACACCTTC,CASGDLNYGYTF
TRBV18,NA,TRBJ1-6,NA,TGTGCCAGCTCACCCCTGCCGGGGGCGAATTCACCCCTCCACTTT,CASSPLPGANSPLHF
TRBV10-3,NA,TRBJ2-3,NA,TGTGCCATCGGGGAAGATACGCAGTATTTT,CAIGEDTQYF
TRBV7-2,NA,TRBJ2-1,TRBD2,TGTGCCAGCAGCTCCCCGGGACTAGCGGAGCACAATGAGCAGTTCTTC,CASSSPGLAEHNEQFF
TRBV10-3,many,TRBJ1-2,NA,TGTGCCATCAGTTCTGGCAGGGGCTATGGCTACACCTTC,CAISSGRGYGYTF
TRBV7-8,NA,TRBJ1-3,TRBD1,TGTGCCAGCAGCTTGGACAGGGGTAGAACTGGAAACACCATATATTTT,CASSLDRGRTGNTIYF
TRBV10-3,many,TRBJ1-1,TRBD1,TGTGCCATCAGTCAGACAGGGCCGAACACTGAAGCTTTCTTT,CAISQTGPNTEAFF
TRBV5-1,few,TRBJ1-2,TRBD1,TGCGCCAGCAGCGCGGAACAGGGGGATGGCTACACCTTC,CASSAEQGDGYTF
TRBV7-2,few,TRBJ2-5,TRBD2,TGTGCCAGCAGCGCCACCTTAGCGGGGGGGTCCGAGACCCAGTACTTC,CASSATLAGGSETQYF
TRBV30,few,TRBJ2-7,NA,TGTGCCTGGAAAGGGGAGATCCACTCCTACGAGCAGTACTTC,CAWKGEIHSYEQYF
TRBV25-1,few,TRBJ1-1,NA,TGTGCCAGCAGTGGGTTTGGAGGGTGGTCCACTGAAGCTTTCTTT,CASSGFGGWSTEAFF
TRBV9,few,TRBJ2-1,NA,TGTGCCAGCAGCCCAAGGGTTCGGAGCGGGCTGTACAATGAGCAGTTCTTC,CASSPRVRSGLYNEQFF
TRBV30,few,TRBJ2-3,NA,TGTGCCCGCGGGACCGGAGATCTAGCAAGCACAGATACGCAGTATTTT,CARGTGDLASTDTQYF
TRBV5-4,NA,TRBJ1-2,NA,TGTGCCAGCAGCTTGGCAGGGGCTGACGGCTACACCTTC,CASSLAGADGYTF
TRBV10-3,NA,TRBJ2-1,TRBD2,TGTGCCAGCAACCCCCTGGGGGGGAAGGACAATGAGCAGTTCTTC,CASNPLGGKDNEQFF
TRBV15,few,TRBJ1-2,NA,TGTGCCACCAGCAGAGAGGACGGGCCAGCTAACTATGGCTACACCTTC,CATSREDGPANYGYTF
TRBV19,few,TRBJ2-7,TRBD2,TGTGCCAGTAGTATCTACTATCCCGGGACTAGCTCCGAGCAGTACTTC,CASSIYYPGTSSEQYF
TRBV6-5,NA,TRBJ1-5,NA,TGTGCCAGCATAGCTCAGCCCCAGCATTTT,CASIAQPQHF
TRBV2,few,TRBJ2-5,TRBD2,TGTGCCGGACAAATGGGGCTAGCGGTCCAAGAGACCCAGTACTTC,CAGQMGLAVQETQYF
TRBV29-1,few,TRBJ1-2,NA,TGCAGCGTCGCCCCGGACGGAACCCTCTATGGCTACACCTTC,CSVAPDGTLYGYTF
TRBV9,NA,TRBJ2-7,TRBD2,TGTGCCAGCAGCGTTAGCGGGAACTCCTACGAGCAGTACTTC,CASSVSGNSYEQYF
TRBV25-1,NA,TRBJ1-2,NA,TGTGCCAGCAGTGAATTGGGGGCAGACTACGGTGACTATGGCTACACCTTC,CASSELGADYGDYGYTF
TRBV7-3,NA,TRBJ2-2,NA,TGTGCCAGCAGCTTAGAGGGTAACACCGGGGAGCTGTTTTTT,CASSLEGNTGELFF